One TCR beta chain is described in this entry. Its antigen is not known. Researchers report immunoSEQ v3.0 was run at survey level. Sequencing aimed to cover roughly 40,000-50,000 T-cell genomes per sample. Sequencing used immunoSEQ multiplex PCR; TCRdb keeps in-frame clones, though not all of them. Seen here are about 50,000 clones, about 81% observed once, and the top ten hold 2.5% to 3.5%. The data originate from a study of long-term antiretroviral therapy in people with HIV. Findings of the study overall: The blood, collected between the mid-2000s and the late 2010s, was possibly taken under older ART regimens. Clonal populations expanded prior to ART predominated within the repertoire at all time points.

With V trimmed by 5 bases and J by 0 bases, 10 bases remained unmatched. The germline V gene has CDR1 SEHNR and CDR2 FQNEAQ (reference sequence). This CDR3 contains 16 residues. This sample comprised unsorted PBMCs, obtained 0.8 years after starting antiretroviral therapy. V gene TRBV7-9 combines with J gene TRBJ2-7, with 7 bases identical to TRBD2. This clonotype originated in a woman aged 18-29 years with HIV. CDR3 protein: CASSLPGGLSSYEQYF. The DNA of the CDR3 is TGTGCCAGCAGCCTCCCCGGGGGGTTGAGCTCCTACGAGCAGTACTTC.